One sample yielded the 15 T cell receptor beta chains listed below, sequenced in a study of human T cells and chemical hapten exposure. TCRdb used MiXCR to reprocess the RACE reads, holding one entry per CDR3 protein. The sample contains roughly 250,000 distinct CDR3 sequences, approximately 8.6% of which appear only once. The time point denotes: pre-sensitization, week 0. Stated treatment: therapeutic diphenylcyclopropenone sensitization with weekly scalp DPC. The material was whole blood, obtained in connection with sensitization to the hapten diphenylcyclopropenone (DPC). The receptors shown here come from a woman between 40 and 50 years old with alopecia areata. Some clones in this sample may be carry-over from other donors' samples.

In its sample, this clonotype was seen a few times. The V gene is TRBV6-5, the J gene TRBJ1-5; D gene ambiguous. The CDR3 consists of 15 residues. V dropped 2 bases and J dropped 9 bases, with 17 bases sitting between them. The germline CDR1 and CDR2 sequences are MNHEY and SVGAGI. The CDR3 reads CASSYDLGPFSPQHF. The CDR3 coding sequence is TGTGCCAGCAGTTACGACTTGGGTCCATTTTCGCCCCAGCATTTT.

The V and J genes are TRBV28 and TRBJ2-1, with D possibly TRBD1 on 5 matching bases. V lost 6 bases and J 4 bases, leaving 10 bases between the germline ends. Germline V gene lookup returns CDR1 MDHEN and CDR2 SYDVKM. CDR3 size: 13 residues. The CDR3 reads CASRVDSYNEQFF. The DNA for the CDR3 is TGTGCCAGCAGGGTAGACAGTTACAATGAGCAGTTCTTC.

This clonotype was seen repeatedly, ten times or more. The V call is TRBV5-1, the J call TRBJ2-1, with D perhaps assigned TRBD1 or TRBD2 (5 bases each). In germline, CDR1 is SGHRS, CDR2 YFSETQ. The CDR3 has 14 amino acids. V dropped 2 bases and J dropped 7 bases, with 13 bases sitting between them. CDR3 amino acids: CASSLGEWSNEQFF. The CDR3 DNA follows: TGCGCCAGCAGCTTAGGGGAGTGGTCTAATGAGCAGTTCTTC. Combining the CDR3 with reference TRBV5-1 and TRBJ2-1 gives the whole variable domain KAGVTQTPRYLIKTRGQQVTLSCSPISGHRSVSWYQQTPGQGLQFLFEYFSETQRNKGNFPGRFSGRQFSNSRSEMNVSTLELGDSALYLCASSLGEWSNEQFFGPGTRLTVL.

This clonotype turned up a few times. The chain employs TRBV12-3 or TRBV12-4 and TRBJ1-2; no reliable D call. The CDR3 length is 14 residues. V was pared by 2 bases and J by 6 bases, with 13 bases between. Written as DNA, the CDR3 is TGTGCCAGCAGTTTATTATCGGGGAGTGATGGCTACACCTTC. Its protein product is CASSLLSGSDGYTF.

Only a few counts were recorded for this clonotype. Its ends do not fully match the called genes, so a read error is possible. The V and J genes are TRBV12-3 or TRBV12-4 and TRBJ2-6, with D unclear. The CDR3 extends over 14 amino acids. CDR3 amino acids: CASSPNIGPNVLTF. CDR3 coding DNA: TGTGCCAGCAGTCCAAACATTGGGCCCAACGTCCTGACTTTC.

This clonotype was counted between two and nine times. The chain is built from TRBV4-2 and TRBJ1-2, with no clear D. CDR1 is LGHNA, CDR2 YNFKEQ, per germline. Trimming removed 2 bases at V and 2 bases at J, with 9 bases between. The CDR3 sequence is 14 residues long. CDR3 sequence reads: CASSQHGFNYGYTF. Here the CDR3 DNA reads TGTGCCAGCAGCCAACATGGGTTCAACTATGGCTACACCTTC.

This chain joins TRBV5-6 and TRBJ2-7, with TRBD1 matching over 7 bases. The junction had 8 bases not matched to a gene; V was cut back by 2 bases and J by 6 bases. The CDR3 covers 14 residues. Per germline, CDR1 SGHDT and CDR2 YYEEEE. As DNA, the CDR3 is TGTGCCAGCAGCTTACAGGGGATCATGGGCGAGCAGTACTTC. It translates to CASSLQGIMGEQYF.

V is TRBV6-2 or TRBV6-3 and J is TRBJ2-7; a weak D match, TRBD2 (5 bases). V was pared by 2 bases and J by 0 bases, with 8 bases between. The germline V gene encodes CDR1 MNHEY and CDR2 SVGEGT. The CDR3 runs 14 residues. CDR3 residues: CASSYPGNSYEQYF. The CDR3 DNA follows: TGTGCCAGCAGTTACCCGGGGAACTCCTACGAGCAGTACTTC.

The V and J genes are TRBV28 and TRBJ2-7; no firm D call. Looked up from germline, CDR1 is MDHEN and CDR2 is SYDVKM. V lost 4 bases, J lost 0 bases, and 10 bases lay in between. This CDR3 comprises 14 residues. CDR3 coding DNA: TGTGCCAGCAGTTCATTCGAGTTCTCCTACGAGCAGTACTTC. Translated, it gives CASSSFEFSYEQYF. Full variable domain (outside the CDR3, taken from reference TRBV28 and TRBJ2-7): DVKVTQSSRYLVKRTGEKVFLECVQDMDHENMFWYRQDPGLGLRLIYFSYDVKMKEKGDIPEGYSVSREKKERFSLILESASTNQTSMYLCASSSFEFSYEQYFGPGTRLTVT.

This chain connects TRBV28 to TRBJ1-5, with 8 nucleotides matching TRBD1. This CDR3 spans 16 amino acids. V trimming: 11 bases; J trimming: 3 bases; junction bases outside the gene matches: 15. The germline gives CDR1 MDHEN, CDR2 SYDVKM. The CDR3 loop reads CAGNHGQGAVNQPQHF. Written as DNA, the CDR3 is TGTGCCGGGAACCACGGACAGGGCGCGGTCAATCAGCCCCAGCATTTT.

This clonotype was observed a handful of times. The chain combines TRBV5-1 with TRBJ1-6; D remains unclear. This CDR3 has 15 residues. Trimming pared 0 bases from V and 4 bases from J, leaving 8 bases between. Germline CDR1 is SGHRS and CDR2 is YFSETQ. The CDR3 DNA reads as TGCGCCAGCAGCTTGGATGCAGGATATAATTCACCCCTCCACTTT. Amino acid sequence: CASSLDAGYNSPLHF.

A few counts support this clonotype. The chain couples TRBV7-9 to TRBJ2-1, with D perhaps TRBD2 (5 bases). This CDR3 has 15 amino acids. Germline CDR1 is SEHNR and CDR2 is FQNEAQ (reference sequence). Between the trimmed V and J ends, which lost 1 base and 0 bases, there was a span of 7 bases. In DNA form, the CDR3 reads TGTGCCAGCAGCTTAGAGGGAGCCTCCTACAATGAGCAGTTCTTC. It yields the protein CASSLEGASYNEQFF. The full variable domain, its missing parts supplied by reference TRBV7-9 and TRBJ2-1, is DTGVSQNPRHKITKRGQNVTFRCDPISEHNRLYWYRQTLGQGPEFLTYFQNEAQLEKSRLLSDRFSAERPKGSFSTLEIQRTEQGDSAMYLCASSLEGASYNEQFFGPGTRLTVL.

This clonotype was recorded at least ten times. This chain joins TRBV5-1 and TRBJ2-7; 7 positions match TRBD1. V shed 4 bases, J shed 2 bases, and the junction held 9 bases outside the gene matches. Germline V gene data show CDR1 as SGHRS and CDR2 as YFSETQ. The CDR3 runs 15 residues. The CDR3 loop reads CASSMGTARAYEQYF. In DNA, the CDR3 is TGCGCCAGCAGCATGGGGACAGCGAGAGCCTACGAGCAGTACTTC. Full variable domain (rest looked up from reference TRBV5-1 and TRBJ2-7): KAGVTQTPRYLIKTRGQQVTLSCSPISGHRSVSWYQQTPGQGLQFLFEYFSETQRNKGNFPGRFSGRQFSNSRSEMNVSTLELGDSALYLCASSMGTARAYEQYFGPGTRLTVT.

The chain is built from TRBV4-1 and TRBJ2-1; 9 bases match TRBD2. The CDR3 is 17 amino acids. The germline V gene encodes CDR1 MGHRA and CDR2 YSYEKL. V gave up 0 bases and J gave up 2 bases; unmatched junction bases: 5. CDR3 DNA: TGCGCCAGCAGCCAAGAGATAACTAGCGGGCCCTACAATGAGCAGTTCTTC. Its protein is CASSQEITSGPYNEQFF.

In its sample, this clonotype is large. This chain uses TRBV20-1 with TRBJ1-1; perhaps TRBD1 as D (5 bases). The CDR3 contains 14 residues. Trimming removed 0 bases at V and 3 bases at J, with 11 bases between. In germline, CDR1 is DFQATT, CDR2 SNEGSKA (reference sequence). The CDR3 reads CSARDLRGDTEAFF. In DNA form, the CDR3 reads TGCAGTGCTAGAGATCTCAGAGGGGACACTGAAGCTTTCTTT.